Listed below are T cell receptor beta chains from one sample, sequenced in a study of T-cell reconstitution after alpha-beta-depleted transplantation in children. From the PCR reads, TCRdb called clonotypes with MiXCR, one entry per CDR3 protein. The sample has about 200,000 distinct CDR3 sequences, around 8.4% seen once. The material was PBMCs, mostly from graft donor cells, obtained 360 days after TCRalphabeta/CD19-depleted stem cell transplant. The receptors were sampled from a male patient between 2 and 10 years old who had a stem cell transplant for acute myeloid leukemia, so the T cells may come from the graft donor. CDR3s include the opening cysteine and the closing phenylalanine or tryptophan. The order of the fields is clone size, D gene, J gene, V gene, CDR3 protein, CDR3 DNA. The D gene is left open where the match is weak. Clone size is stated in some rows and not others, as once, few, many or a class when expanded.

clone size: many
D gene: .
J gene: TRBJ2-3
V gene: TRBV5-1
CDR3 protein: CASSLIDSTDTQYF
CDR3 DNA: TGCGCCAGCAGCTTGATTGATAGCACAGATACGCAGTATTTT

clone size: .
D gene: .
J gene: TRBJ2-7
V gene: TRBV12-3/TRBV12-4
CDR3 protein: CASSFGDTESYEQYF
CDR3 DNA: TGTGCCAGCAGTTTCGGGGACACCGAATCCTACGAGCAGTACTTC

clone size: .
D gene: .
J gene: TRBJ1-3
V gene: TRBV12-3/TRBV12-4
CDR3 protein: CASSLTVGSLAASGNTIYF
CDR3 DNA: TGTGCCAGCAGTTTAACCGTAGGGTCGCTTGCCGCCTCTGGAAACACCATATATTTT

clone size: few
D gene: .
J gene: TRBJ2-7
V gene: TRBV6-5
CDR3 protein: CASSYAPGETYEQYF
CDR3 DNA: TGTGCCAGCAGTTATGCGCCAGGGGAAACCTACGAGCAGTACTTC

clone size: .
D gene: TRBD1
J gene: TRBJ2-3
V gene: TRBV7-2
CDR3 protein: CASSRDRDSTDTQYF
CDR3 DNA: TGTGCCAGCAGCCGGGACAGGGATAGCACAGATACGCAGTATTTT

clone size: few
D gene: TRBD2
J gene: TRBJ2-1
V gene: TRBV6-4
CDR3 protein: CASPILFPTGGQFF
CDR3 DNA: TGTGCCAGCCCAATACTTTTCCCAACGGGAGGGCAGTTCTTC

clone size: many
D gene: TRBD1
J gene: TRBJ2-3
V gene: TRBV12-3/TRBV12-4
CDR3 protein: CASRGQGADTQYF
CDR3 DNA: TGTGCCAGCAGGGGGCAGGGGGCGGATACGCAGTATTTT

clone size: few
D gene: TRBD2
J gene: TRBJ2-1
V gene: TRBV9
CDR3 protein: CASSKGLAGNNEQFF
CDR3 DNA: TGTGCCAGCAGCAAGGGACTAGCGGGAAACAATGAGCAGTTCTTC

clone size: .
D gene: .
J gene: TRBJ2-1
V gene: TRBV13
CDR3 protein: CARSGEGGLYNEQFF
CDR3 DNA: TGTGCCCGCAGCGGGGAGGGGGGCCTCTACAATGAGCAGTTCTTC

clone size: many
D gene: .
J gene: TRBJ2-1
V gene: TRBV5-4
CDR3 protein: CASSLGGVFYNEQFF
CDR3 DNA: TGTGCCAGCAGCTTGGGTGGGGTGTTCTACAATGAGCAGTTCTTC

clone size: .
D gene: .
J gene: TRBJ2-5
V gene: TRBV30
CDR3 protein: CAWSSGAETQYF
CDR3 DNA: TGTGCCTGGAGCTCAGGGGCCGAGACCCAGTACTTC

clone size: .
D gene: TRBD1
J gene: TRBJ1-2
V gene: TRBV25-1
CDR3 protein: CASCRQGHGYTF
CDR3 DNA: TGTGCCAGTTGCCGACAGGGTCATGGCTACACCTTC

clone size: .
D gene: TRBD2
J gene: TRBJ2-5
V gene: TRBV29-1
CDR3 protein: CSVEDLSGSVRETQYF
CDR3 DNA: TGCAGCGTTGAGGATCTTAGCGGGAGCGTCAGGGAGACCCAGTACTTC

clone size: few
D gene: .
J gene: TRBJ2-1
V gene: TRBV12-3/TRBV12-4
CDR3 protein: CASSLQYNEQFF
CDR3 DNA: TGTGCCAGCAGCCTGCAGTACAATGAGCAGTTCTTC

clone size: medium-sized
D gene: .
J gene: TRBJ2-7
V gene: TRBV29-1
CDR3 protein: CSVVGGGGVTYEQYF
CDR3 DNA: TGCAGCGTTGTAGGGGGAGGCGGCGTTACCTACGAGCAGTACTTC

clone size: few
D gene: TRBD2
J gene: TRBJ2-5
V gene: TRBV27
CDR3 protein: CASSLGAGLAGPQYF
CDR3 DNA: TGTGCCAGCAGTTTAGGGGCGGGACTAGCTGGTCCCCAGTACTTC

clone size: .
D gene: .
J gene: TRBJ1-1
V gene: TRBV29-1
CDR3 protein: CSVVGRKAFF
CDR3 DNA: TGCAGCGTTGTGGGCAGAAAAGCTTTCTTT

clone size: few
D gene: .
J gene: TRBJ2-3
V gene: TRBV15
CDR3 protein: CATAKADYTDTQYF
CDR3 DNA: TGTGCCACCGCGAAGGCGGACTACACAGATACGCAGTATTTT

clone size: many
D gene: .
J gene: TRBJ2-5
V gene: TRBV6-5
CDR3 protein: CASSNFPRDSQETQYF
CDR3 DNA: TGTGCCAGCAGTAACTTCCCCCGGGACTCGCAAGAGACCCAGTACTTC

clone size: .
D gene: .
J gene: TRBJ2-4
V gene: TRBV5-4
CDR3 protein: CASSLRQTAAIQYF
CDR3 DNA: TGTGCCAGCAGCCTCCGACAGACCGCAGCCATTCAGTACTTC

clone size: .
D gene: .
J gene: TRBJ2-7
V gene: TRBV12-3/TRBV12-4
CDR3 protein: CASSAGGWAYEQYF
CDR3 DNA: TGTGCCAGCAGTGCTGGGGGATGGGCCTACGAGCAGTACTTC

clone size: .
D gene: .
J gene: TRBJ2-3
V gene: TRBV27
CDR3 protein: CAGPGTSPSDTQYF
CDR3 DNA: TGTGCCGGCCCCGGGACATCCCCGAGCGATACGCAGTATTTT

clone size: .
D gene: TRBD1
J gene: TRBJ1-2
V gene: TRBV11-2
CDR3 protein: CASSSRQGSYGYTF
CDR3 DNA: TGTGCCAGCAGCTCCCGACAGGGGTCCTATGGCTACACCTTC

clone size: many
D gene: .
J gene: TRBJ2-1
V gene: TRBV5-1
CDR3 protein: CASSLLLLNNEQFF
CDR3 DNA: TGCGCCAGCAGCTTGCTCTTACTAAACAATGAGCAGTTCTTC

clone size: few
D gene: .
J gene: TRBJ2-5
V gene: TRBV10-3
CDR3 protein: CAISAEGRETQYF
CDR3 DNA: TGTGCCATCAGTGCGGAGGGGCGAGAGACCCAGTACTTC

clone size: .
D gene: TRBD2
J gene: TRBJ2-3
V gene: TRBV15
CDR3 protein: CATSRDLAGGNTQYF
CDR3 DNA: TGTGCCACCAGCAGAGATTTAGCGGGAGGGAATACGCAGTATTTT

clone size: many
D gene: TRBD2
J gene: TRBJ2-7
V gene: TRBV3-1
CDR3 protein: CASSQVGGRSYEQYF
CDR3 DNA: TGTGCCAGCAGCCAAGTTGGCGGGAGGTCCTACGAGCAGTACTTC

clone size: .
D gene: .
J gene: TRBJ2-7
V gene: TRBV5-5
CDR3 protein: CASSPYSGEISYEQYF
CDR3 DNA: TGTGCCAGCAGTCCCTACTCCGGGGAAATCTCCTACGAGCAGTACTTC

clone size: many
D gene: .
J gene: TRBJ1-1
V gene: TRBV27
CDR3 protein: CASRRRRGEYTEAFF
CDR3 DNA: TGTGCCAGCAGGCGCCGTAGGGGCGAGTACACTGAAGCTTTCTTT

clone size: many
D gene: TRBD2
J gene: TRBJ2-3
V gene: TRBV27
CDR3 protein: CASSFSVWTSGTYGVPSTDTQYF
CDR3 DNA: TGTGCCAGCAGTTTTTCTGTTTGGACTAGCGGGACCTATGGTGTTCCTAGCACAGATACGCAGTATTTT

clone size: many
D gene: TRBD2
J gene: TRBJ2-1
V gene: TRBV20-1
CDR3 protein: CSASPGLADNEQFF
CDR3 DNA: TGCAGTGCTAGCCCGGGACTAGCGGACAATGAGCAGTTCTTC

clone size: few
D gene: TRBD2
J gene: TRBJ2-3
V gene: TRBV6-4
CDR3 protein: CASRRSGTADTQYF
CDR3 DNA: TGTGCCAGCAGAAGAAGCGGGACCGCAGATACGCAGTATTTT

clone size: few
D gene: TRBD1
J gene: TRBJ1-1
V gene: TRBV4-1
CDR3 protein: CASTPEGTANTEAFF
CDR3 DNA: TGCGCCAGCACCCCAGAAGGGACAGCCAACACTGAAGCTTTCTTT

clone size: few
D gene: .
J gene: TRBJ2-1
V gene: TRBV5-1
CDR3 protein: CASSPTGRGNEQFF
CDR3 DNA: TGCGCCAGCAGTCCGACGGGCCGAGGCAATGAGCAGTTCTTC

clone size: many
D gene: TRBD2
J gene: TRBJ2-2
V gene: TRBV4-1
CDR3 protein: CASSQLGLAGVMFF
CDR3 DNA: TGCGCCAGCAGCCAGTTGGGACTAGCGGGAGTAATGTTTTTT

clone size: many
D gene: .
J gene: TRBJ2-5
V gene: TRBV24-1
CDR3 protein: CATSELADRGETQYF
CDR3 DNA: TGTGCCACCAGTGAGTTAGCGGATAGGGGGGAGACCCAGTACTTC

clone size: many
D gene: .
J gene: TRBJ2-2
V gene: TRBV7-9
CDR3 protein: CASSWGVSDTGELFF
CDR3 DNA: TGTGCCAGCAGCTGGGGGGTTAGCGACACCGGGGAGCTGTTTTTT

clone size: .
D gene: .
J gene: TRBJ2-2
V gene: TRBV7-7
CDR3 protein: CASSRPGGNAGTGELFF
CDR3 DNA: TGTGCTAGCAGCCGGCCCGGGGGAAATGCGGGGACCGGGGAGCTGTTTTTT

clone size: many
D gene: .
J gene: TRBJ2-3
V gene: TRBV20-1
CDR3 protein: CSASSGSISTDTQYF
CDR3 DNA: TGCAGTGCTTCTTCGGGTAGTATCAGCACAGATACGCAGTATTTT

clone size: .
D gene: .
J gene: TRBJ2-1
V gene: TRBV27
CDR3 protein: CASSLQGNNEQFF
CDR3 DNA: TGTGCCAGCAGTTTACAGGGGAACAATGAGCAGTTCTTC

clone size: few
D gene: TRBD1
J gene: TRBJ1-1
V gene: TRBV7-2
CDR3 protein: CASSTQTGAGTEAFF
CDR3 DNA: TGTGCCAGCAGCACCCAGACAGGGGCGGGCACTGAAGCTTTCTTT

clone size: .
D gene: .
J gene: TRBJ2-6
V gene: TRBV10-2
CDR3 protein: CASSDEGPGSGANVLTF
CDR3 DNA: TGCGCCAGCAGTGATGAGGGGCCCGGCTCTGGGGCCAACGTCCTGACTTTC

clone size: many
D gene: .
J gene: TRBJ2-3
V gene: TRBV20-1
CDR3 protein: CSARDHLSTDTQYF
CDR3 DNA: TGCAGTGCTAGAGACCATCTGAGCACAGATACGCAGTATTTT